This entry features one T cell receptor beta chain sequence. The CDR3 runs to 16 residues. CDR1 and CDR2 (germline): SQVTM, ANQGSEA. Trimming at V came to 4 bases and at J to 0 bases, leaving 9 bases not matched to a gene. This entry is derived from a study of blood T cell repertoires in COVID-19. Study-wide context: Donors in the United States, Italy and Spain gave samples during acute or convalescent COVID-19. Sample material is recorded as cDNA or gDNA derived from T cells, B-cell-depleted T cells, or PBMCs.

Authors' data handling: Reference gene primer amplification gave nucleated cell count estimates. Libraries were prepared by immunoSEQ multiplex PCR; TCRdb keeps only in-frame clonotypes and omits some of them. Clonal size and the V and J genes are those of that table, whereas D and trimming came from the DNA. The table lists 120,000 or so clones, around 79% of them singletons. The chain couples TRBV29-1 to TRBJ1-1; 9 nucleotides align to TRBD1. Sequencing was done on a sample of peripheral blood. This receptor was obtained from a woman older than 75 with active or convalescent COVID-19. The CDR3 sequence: CSVVPGTGRLNTEAFF. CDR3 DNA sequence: TGCAGCGTTGTTCCCGGGACAGGGAGATTGAACACTGAAGCTTTCTTT.